A single sample is the source of the 24 T cell receptor beta chains below, sequenced in a study of T-cell reconstitution after alpha-beta-depleted transplantation in children. Researchers prepared the TCRbeta library using unique molecular identifiers, the study reports. TCRdb redid the calling of the PCR reads with MiXCR, one entry per CDR3 protein. The sample has a few hundred thousand distinct CDR3 sequences, about a tenth seen once. This specimen consisted of PBMCs from the stem cell graft donor, obtained from the stem cell graft. The source is a human donor who donated a stem cell graft to a child with acute lymphoblastic leukemia.

The rearrangement uses TRBV5-1 and TRBJ2-5; D is undetermined. The CDR3 sequence is 15 residues long. V was trimmed by 0 bases and J by 1 base, leaving 10 bases between them. Germline V CDR1 and CDR2: SGHRS, YFSETQ. The CDR3 here is CASSLGSQLQETQYF. CDR3 bases: TGCGCCAGCAGCTTGGGTTCGCAGCTCCAAGAGACCCAGTACTTC.

This clonotype came up a few times. V usage is TRBV5-1 and J usage is TRBJ2-3; D is perhaps TRBD2 (6 bases). CDR3 length equals 15 residues. Trimming took off 3 bases at V and 2 bases at J, with 13 bases between the two ends. Germline CDR1 and CDR2: SGHRS and YFSETQ. This CDR3 reads CASSSAGTLTDTQYF. DNA for the CDR3: TGCGCCAGCAGCTCCGCCGGGACTCTCACAGATACGCAGTATTTT.

This clonotype was counted ten times or more. This sequence joins TRBV7-2 and TRBJ2-3, with 10 bases lining up with TRBD2. The germline V gene encodes CDR1 SGHTA and CDR2 FQGNSA. The CDR3 spans 17 residues. V shed 4 bases and J 6 bases; nucleotides not matched to a gene: 13. The CDR3 reads CASSYQRTSGVGDTQYF. The CDR3 nucleotides read TGTGCCAGCAGCTATCAAAGAACTAGCGGGGTAGGGGATACGCAGTATTTT.

This clonotype was observed many times. The chain joins TRBV7-2 to TRBJ2-7; no firm D call. Germline V gene sequence: CDR1 SGHTA, CDR2 FQGNSA. This CDR3 spans 12 amino acids. Deletions cut 6 bases from V and 6 bases from J, with 12 bases between. The CDR3 DNA is TGTGCCAGCAGATTCATTGGGCTCGAGCAGTACTTC. Translating gives CASRFIGLEQYF.

This sequence joins TRBV5-1 and TRBJ2-3, with 10 positions matching TRBD2. Germline CDR1 and CDR2: SGHRS and YFSETQ. The CDR3 loop spans 16 amino acids. J gave up 6 bases and V 0 bases, and 7 bases lay outside the gene matches. The CDR3 DNA is TGCGCCAGCAGCTTGGGGGGACTAGCGAGAGGGGATACGCAGTATTTT. This translates into CASSLGGLARGDTQYF.

This clonotype was found many times. The chain has TRBV14 and TRBJ1-5, with no clear D. The CDR3 runs 14 residues. V lost 2 bases and J lost 4, with 9 bases in between. Germline assignment: CDR1 SGHDN and CDR2 FVKESK. For the CDR3, the DNA is TGTGCCAGCAGCCAATCAAGCGCTAATCAGCCCCAGCATTTT. Encoded protein: CASSQSSANQPQHF.

This clonotype was seen more than once but under ten times. The rearrangement links TRBV27 to TRBJ1-2; 7 nucleotides agree with TRBD1. The CDR3 consists of 14 residues. Germline V lookup: CDR1 MNHEY, CDR2 SMNVEV (reference sequence). The J segment lost 3 bases and the V segment lost 2 bases, leaving 3 bases of the junction unmatched. This CDR3 reads CASSLDRDDYGYTF. For the CDR3, the DNA is TGTGCCAGCAGTTTAGACAGGGACGACTATGGCTACACCTTC.

This chain joins TRBV7-2 and TRBJ1-1; 7 bases are shared with TRBD1. The length of the CDR3 is 16 residues. Trimming at V came to 2 bases and at J to 3 bases, leaving 9 bases not matched to a gene. Germline V gene data show CDR1 as SGHTA and CDR2 as FQGNSA. CDR3 sequence (DNA): TGTGCCAGCAGCTTACAGGGGGGTTTAGAGCACACTGAAGCTTTCTTT. It translates to CASSLQGGLEHTEAFF.

There are a few counts of this clonotype. The genes are TRBV2 and TRBJ2-5; D call uncertain. This CDR3 contains 12 residues. V was shortened by 6 bases and J by 6 bases, with 11 bases between the two germline ends. CDR1 is SNHLY and CDR2 is FYNNEI in the germline V gene. The CDR3 here is CASRLPAKTQYF. The CDR3 DNA follows: TGTGCCAGCAGACTCCCCGCAAAGACCCAGTACTTC. The variable domain in full, with the rest retrieved from reference TRBV2 and TRBJ2-5, is EPEVTQTPSHQVTQMGQEVILRCVPISNHLYFYWYRQILGQKVEFLVSFYNNEISEKSEIFDDQFSVERPDGSNFTLKIRSTKLEDSAMYFCASRLPAKTQYFGPGTRLLVL.

The rearrangement joins TRBV20-1 to TRBJ2-7, with TRBD1 matching over 7 bases. The CDR3 is 17 amino acids. Germline CDR1 reads DFQATT; CDR2 reads SNEGSKA (reference sequence). The junction had 15 bases not matched to a gene; V was cut back by 3 bases and J by 1 base. CDR3 DNA: TGCAGTGCTAGCCCAATAATCGGTACAGGGGAGTCCTACGAGCAGTACTTC. Protein: CSASPIIGTGESYEQYF.

This clonotype was recorded at least ten times. The chain combines TRBV5-1 with TRBJ2-1; the match to TRBD1 covers 7 bases. The CDR3 is 17 amino acids. The junction had 13 bases not matched to a gene; V was cut back by 0 bases and J by 7 bases. The germline gives CDR1 SGHRS, CDR2 YFSETQ. In DNA, the CDR3 is TGCGCCAGCAGCTTGGGGTCGGGACAGCTAGTTGCAAATGAGCAGTTCTTC. Translating gives CASSLGSGQLVANEQFF.

J is TRBJ1-1 and V is TRBV12-3 or TRBV12-4; D remains ambiguous. Trimming shortened V by 5 bases and J by 5 bases, and 21 bases separated the two germline ends. CDR3 size: 16 residues. The CDR3 loop is CASSAISNLFLTEAFF. The CDR3 DNA follows: TGTGCCAGCAGTGCGATATCCAATCTTTTCTTGACTGAAGCTTTCTTT.

This clonotype was seen more than once but under ten times. The chain has TRBV19 and TRBJ1-1; TRBD1 matches at 8 bases. The CDR3 is made up of 17 amino acids. The ends lost 3 bases at V and 5 bases at J; junction bases unmatched: 14. Germline V gene lookup returns CDR1 LNHDA and CDR2 SQIVND (reference sequence). The CDR3 nucleotides read TGTGCCAGTAGTATGGGGGTCGGAGACAGGGGTCGTACTGAAGCTTTCTTT. Amino acid sequence: CASSMGVGDRGRTEAFF.

The V and J genes are TRBV12-3 or TRBV12-4 and TRBJ2-3; the D is unclear. V lost 2 bases and J 0 bases, leaving 6 bases between the germline ends. The CDR3 runs 14 residues. DNA for the CDR3: TGTGCCAGCAGTTTACAGGATAGCACAGATACGCAGTATTTT. It specifies CASSLQDSTDTQYF.

The sample holds a few counts of this clonotype. This chain connects TRBV2 to TRBJ2-4; D not resolved. The ends were cut back, 6 bases at V and 0 bases at J, with 6 bases in the middle. Germline lookup yields CDR1 SNHLY and CDR2 FYNNEI. The CDR3 has 13 amino acids. The CDR3 is CASRVLAKNIQYF. The CDR3, as DNA: TGTGCCAGCAGAGTTCTAGCCAAAAACATTCAGTACTTC.

This clonotype occurred many times. The chain employs TRBV5-1 and TRBJ1-6, with a possible D match to TRBD1 (5 bases). Deletions cut 3 bases from V and 9 bases from J, with 13 bases between. The CDR3 length is 14 residues. Per the germline V gene, CDR1 is SGHRS and CDR2 is YFSETQ. The DNA of the CDR3 is TGCGCCAGCAGCTGGGGGGAACCCGCTTCACCCCTCCACTTT. Protein product: CASSWGEPASPLHF.

This clonotype showed up many times. The CDR3 spells CASSRGGQGATEAFF. The CDR3 bases are TGTGCCAGCAGCAGGGGGGGACAGGGGGCCACTGAAGCTTTCTTT. V and J are TRBV6-1 and TRBJ1-1; 12 bases are shared with TRBD1. The trim removed 6 bases at V and 4 bases at J, leaving 6 bases unmatched. Germline CDR1 reads MNHNS; CDR2 reads SASEGT. CDR3 length: 15 amino acids.

This clonotype was recorded a few times. This chain links TRBV2 with TRBJ2-1; 8 positions agree with TRBD2. CDR3 length equals 14 residues. Germline lookup yields CDR1 SNHLY and CDR2 FYNNEI. The CDR3 sequence: CVLGAGGSYNEQFF. CDR3 nucleotide sequence: TGTGTCCTGGGGGCGGGGGGCTCCTACAATGAGCAGTTCTTC.

This clonotype came up many times. This sequence joins TRBV19 and TRBJ2-1, with D hard to call. CDR1 is LNHDA and CDR2 is SQIVND in the germline V gene (reference sequence). The CDR3 has 14 amino acids. Deletions cut 6 bases from V and 4 bases from J, with 13 bases between. CDR3 bases: TGTGCCAGTAGCCTTCCCCTGGGTTACAATGAGCAGTTCTTC. Residues: CASSLPLGYNEQFF.

The chain employs TRBV11-2 and TRBJ1-4, with D possibly matching TRBD1 (5 bases). Germline V gene data show CDR1 as SGHAT and CDR2 as FQNNGV. CDR3 size: 16 residues. V lost 7 bases and J lost 1, with 16 bases in between. The CDR3 here is CASTAREGRTNEKLFF. The DNA for the CDR3 is TGTGCCAGCACCGCGAGAGAGGGGCGAACTAATGAAAAACTGTTTTTT. The full variable domain, in which reference TRBV11-2 and TRBJ1-4 provide the parts outside the CDR3, is EAGVAQSPRYKIIEKRQSVAFWCNPISGHATLYWYQQILGQGPKLLIQFQNNGVVDDSQLPKDRFSAERLKGVDSTLKIQPAKLEDSAVYLCASTAREGRTNEKLFFGSGTQLSVL.

J is TRBJ1-6 and V is TRBV5-1; D remains ambiguous. This CDR3 region has 12 residues. Germline CDR1 and CDR2: SGHRS and YFSETQ. V was shortened by 4 bases and J by 5 bases, with 4 bases between the two germline ends. The CDR3 sequence is CASSRDNSPLHF. The CDR3 DNA follows: TGCGCCAGCAGCAGGGATAATTCACCCCTCCACTTT.

V gene TRBV4-2 combines with J gene TRBJ1-5, with D possibly matching TRBD1 (5 bases). This CDR3 is 15 amino acids long. Trimming removed 4 bases at V and 7 bases at J, with 17 bases between. Germline assignment: CDR1 LGHNA and CDR2 YNFKEQ. CDR3 protein: CASSRFTGGGQPQHF. DNA of the CDR3: TGTGCCAGCAGCCGATTTACGGGGGGAGGGCAGCCCCAGCATTTT.

This clonotype showed up just a few times. The V gene is TRBV25-1, the J gene TRBJ1-6, with D hard to call. This CDR3 has 16 residues. Trimming stripped 5 bases from V and 0 bases from J, with 11 bases between. The germline CDR1 and CDR2 sequences are MGHDK and SYGVNS. As DNA, the CDR3 is TGTGCCAGCAGTACCTTGGATAGCTCCTATAATTCACCCCTCCACTTT. Its protein is CASSTLDSSYNSPLHF.

Many counts were recorded for this clonotype. The chain links TRBV6-1 to TRBJ2-7, with 13 bases that match TRBD2. In germline, CDR1 is MNHNS, CDR2 SASEGT. The ends lost 6 bases at V and 7 bases at J; junction bases unmatched: 12. CDR3 length: 16 residues. The CDR3 region is CASRDPGLAGRMEQYF. The CDR3 region has the DNA TGTGCCAGCAGGGACCCGGGACTAGCGGGGCGTATGGAGCAGTACTTC.